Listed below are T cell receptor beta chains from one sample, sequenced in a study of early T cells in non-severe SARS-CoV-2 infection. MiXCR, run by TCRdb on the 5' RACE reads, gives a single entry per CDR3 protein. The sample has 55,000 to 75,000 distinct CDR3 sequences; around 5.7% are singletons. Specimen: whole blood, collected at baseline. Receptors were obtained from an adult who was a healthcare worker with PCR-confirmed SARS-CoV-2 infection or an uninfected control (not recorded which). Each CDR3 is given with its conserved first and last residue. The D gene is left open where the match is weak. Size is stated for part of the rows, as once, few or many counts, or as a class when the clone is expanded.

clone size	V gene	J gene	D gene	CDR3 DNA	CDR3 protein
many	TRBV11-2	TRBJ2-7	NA	TGTGCCAGCAGCCCTCAACCCTCGGTGCCGGCCGGCGGGCAGTACTTC	CASSPQPSVPAGGQYF
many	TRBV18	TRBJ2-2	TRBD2	TGTGCCAGCTGGGAACTAGCGGGAGTTCGCGGGGAGCTGTTTTTT	CASWELAGVRGELFF
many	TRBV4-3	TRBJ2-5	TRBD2	TGCGCCAGCAGCCAAGACGGGGCGGGAGGGAGTCAAGAGACCCAGTACTTC	CASSQDGAGGSQETQYF
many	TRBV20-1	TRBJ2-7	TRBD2	TGCAGTGCTAGAGATCGGGGACTAGTTCCCTACGAGCAGTACTTC	CSARDRGLVPYEQYF
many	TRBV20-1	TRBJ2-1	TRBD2	TGCAGTGCTAGGCCAGGCGGGAGCTCCTACAATGAGCAGTTCTTC	CSARPGGSSYNEQFF
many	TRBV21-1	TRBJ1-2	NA	TGTGCCAGCAGCAGAACGGCGAACTATGGCTACACCTTC	CASSRTANYGYTF
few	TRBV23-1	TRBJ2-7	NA	TGCGCCAGCAGTCGTTTAGACCACGAGCAGTACTTC	CASSRLDHEQYF
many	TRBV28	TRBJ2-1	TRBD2	TGTGCCAGCATTGCGGGACTAGCGAAGAATGAGCAGTTCTTC	CASIAGLAKNEQFF
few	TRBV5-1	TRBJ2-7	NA	TGCGCCAGCAGCTCTAACCTACAGGGCCCGATCTCCTACGAGCAGTACTTC	CASSSNLQGPISYEQYF
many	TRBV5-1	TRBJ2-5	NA	TGCGCCAGCAGCGCGGACGGACGGTACCAAGAGACCCAGTACTTC	CASSADGRYQETQYF
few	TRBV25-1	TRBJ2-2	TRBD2	TGTGCCAGCAGTGGACTAGCGGGAATCACCGGGGAGCTGTTTTTT	CASSGLAGITGELFF
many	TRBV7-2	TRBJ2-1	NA	TGTGCCAGCAGCTTAATGGGTGTGGGCAATGAGCAGTTCTTC	CASSLMGVGNEQFF
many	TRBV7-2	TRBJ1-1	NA	TGTGCCAGCAGCTTTTGGGGCAACCCGAACACTGAAGCTTTCTTT	CASSFWGNPNTEAFF
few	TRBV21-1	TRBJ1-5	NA	TGTGCCAGCAGCCCAGCAGGTTATCGCAATCAGCCCCAGCATTTT	CASSPAGYRNQPQHF
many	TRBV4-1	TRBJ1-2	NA	TGCGCCAGCAGCCTAACAGGGATAACTGGCTACACCTTC	CASSLTGITGYTF
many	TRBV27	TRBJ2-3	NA	TGTGCCAGCAGCGTCGGGGCCGCAGATACGCAGTATTTT	CASSVGAADTQYF
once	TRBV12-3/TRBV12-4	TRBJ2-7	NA	TGTGCCAGCAGTTTAGTAAGTGTCTACGAGCAGTACTTC	CASSLVSVYEQYF
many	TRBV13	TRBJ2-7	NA	TGTGCCAGCAGCTTGGGCTCCGGGGAGGCGAAGGAGCAGTACTTC	CASSLGSGEAKEQYF
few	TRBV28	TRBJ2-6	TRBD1	TGTGCCAGCAACAGGGGTTCGGGCAGACAGAGCTCTGGGGCCAACGTCCTGACTTTC	CASNRGSGRQSSGANVLTF
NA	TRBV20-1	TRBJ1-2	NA	TGCAGTGCTAGAGATCCCTCCTATGGCTACACCTTC	CSARDPSYGYTF
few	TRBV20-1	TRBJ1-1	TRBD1	TGCAGTGCTCAGGGGGAATTGAACACTGAAGCTTTCTTT	CSAQGELNTEAFF
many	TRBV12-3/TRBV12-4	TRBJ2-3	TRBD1	TGTGCCAGCAGTTTGGGACAGGGGTTTTTATCGGCGAGCACAGATACGCAGTATTTT	CASSLGQGFLSASTDTQYF
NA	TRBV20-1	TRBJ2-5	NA	TGCAGTGCTAGAGATCTCGCTAGTGCCGGGGAGACCCAGTACTTC	CSARDLASAGETQYF
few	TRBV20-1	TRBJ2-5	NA	TGCAGTGCTCGCCTTGGGGAGACCCAGTACTTC	CSARLGETQYF
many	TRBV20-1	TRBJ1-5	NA	TGCAGTGCCCCTGGACGGAGAAATCAGCCCCAGCATTTT	CSAPGRRNQPQHF
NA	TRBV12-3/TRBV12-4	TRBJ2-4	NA	TGTGCCAGCAGTCGCAGGGTCCCCAAAAACATTCAGTACTTC	CASSRRVPKNIQYF
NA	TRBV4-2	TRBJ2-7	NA	TGTGCCAGCAGCCGCAGACAGGACCGCTCCTACGAGCAGTACTTC	CASSRRQDRSYEQYF
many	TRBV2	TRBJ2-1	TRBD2	TGTGCCAGCAGTGTTCTTAGCGGGACCTACAATGAGCAGTTCTTC	CASSVLSGTYNEQFF
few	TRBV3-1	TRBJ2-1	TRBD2	TGTGCCAGCAGCCAAGGACTAGCGGGAGCGGGTGAGCAGTTCTTC	CASSQGLAGAGEQFF
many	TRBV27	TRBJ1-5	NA	TGTGCCAGCAGTTCGCGGGAGCAGCCCCAGCATTTT	CASSSREQPQHF
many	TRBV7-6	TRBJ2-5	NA	TGTGCCAGCAGCTTTGGTGTTGAGACCCAGTACTTC	CASSFGVETQYF
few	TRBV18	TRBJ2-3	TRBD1	TGTGCCAGCTCACGGGACAGAACAGATACGCAGTATTTT	CASSRDRTDTQYF
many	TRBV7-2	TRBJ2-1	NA	TGTGCCAGCAGCTCCCAGGGTTACAATGAGCAGTTCTTC	CASSSQGYNEQFF
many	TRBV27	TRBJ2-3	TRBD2	TGTGCCAGCAGTTTATGGGGCGGGAGGGCCCTAGATACGCAGTATTTT	CASSLWGGRALDTQYF
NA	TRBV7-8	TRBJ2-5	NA	TGTGCCAGCAGCTTGATCGAGACCCAGTACTTC	CASSLIETQYF
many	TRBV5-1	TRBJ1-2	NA	TGCGCCAGCAGCTTGGATGGCAGGCGTTCCTATGGCTACACCTTC	CASSLDGRRSYGYTF
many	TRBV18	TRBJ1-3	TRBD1	TGTGCCAGCTCATTTGGACAGGGCGGAAACACCATATATTTT	CASSFGQGGNTIYF
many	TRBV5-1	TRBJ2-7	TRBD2	TGCGCCAGCAGCTTGGAGACTAGCGGATCCTACGAGCAGTACTTC	CASSLETSGSYEQYF
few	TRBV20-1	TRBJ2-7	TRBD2	TGCAGTGCTAGAGATCGGGGAGGGCTATACGAGCAGTACTTC	CSARDRGGLYEQYF
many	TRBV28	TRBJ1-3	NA	TGTGCCAGTACGGAGGGGGTCGGATACTCTGGAAACACCATATATTTT	CASTEGVGYSGNTIYF
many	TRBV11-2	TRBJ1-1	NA	TGTGCCAGCAGCCCAACAGGACCGGGAACTGAAGCTTTCTTT	CASSPTGPGTEAFF
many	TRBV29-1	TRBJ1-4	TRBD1	TGCAGCGCCTGGACAGGGAATGAAAAACTGTTTTTT	CSAWTGNEKLFF
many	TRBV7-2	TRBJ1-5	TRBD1	TGTGCCAGCAGCCCCGGACAGGGTCGGCAGCCCCAGCATTTT	CASSPGQGRQPQHF
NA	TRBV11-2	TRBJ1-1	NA	TGTGCCAGCAGCCGGACCCCAACAGAAGCTTTCTTT	CASSRTPTEAFF
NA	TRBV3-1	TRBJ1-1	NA	TGTGCCAGCAGCCACTCAGTCACTGAAGCTTTCTTT	CASSHSVTEAFF
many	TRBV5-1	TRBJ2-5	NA	TGCGCCAGCCGCTTAAACCAAGAGACCCAGTACTTC	CASRLNQETQYF
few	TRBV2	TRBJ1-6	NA	TGTGCCAGCAGTAACCGGGACACCCTCCACTTT	CASSNRDTLHF
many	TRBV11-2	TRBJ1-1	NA	TGTGCCAGCAGCTTAGAAGCCACTGAAGCTTTCTTT	CASSLEATEAFF
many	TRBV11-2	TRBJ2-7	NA	TGTGCCAGCAGCCGCGGCGTAGGGGGCGAGCAGTACTTC	CASSRGVGGEQYF
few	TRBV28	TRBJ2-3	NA	TGTGCCAGCAGTCCACAGGGAGCACTTCCAGATACGCAGTATTTT	CASSPQGALPDTQYF
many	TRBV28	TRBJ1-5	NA	TGTGCCAGCAGTTCGCTCACTCAGCCCCAGCATTTT	CASSSLTQPQHF
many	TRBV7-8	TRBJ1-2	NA	TGTGCCAGCGCCCAGATTAACTATGGCTACACCTTC	CASAQINYGYTF
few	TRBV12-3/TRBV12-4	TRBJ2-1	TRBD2	TGTGCCAGCACTGGGACTAGGGCCGGTGAGCAGTTCTTC	CASTGTRAGEQFF
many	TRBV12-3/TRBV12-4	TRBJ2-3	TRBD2	TGTGCCAGCAGTTTAGAAATTGGGGGACTAGCGGGAGTGGCCACAGATACGCAGTATTTT	CASSLEIGGLAGVATDTQYF